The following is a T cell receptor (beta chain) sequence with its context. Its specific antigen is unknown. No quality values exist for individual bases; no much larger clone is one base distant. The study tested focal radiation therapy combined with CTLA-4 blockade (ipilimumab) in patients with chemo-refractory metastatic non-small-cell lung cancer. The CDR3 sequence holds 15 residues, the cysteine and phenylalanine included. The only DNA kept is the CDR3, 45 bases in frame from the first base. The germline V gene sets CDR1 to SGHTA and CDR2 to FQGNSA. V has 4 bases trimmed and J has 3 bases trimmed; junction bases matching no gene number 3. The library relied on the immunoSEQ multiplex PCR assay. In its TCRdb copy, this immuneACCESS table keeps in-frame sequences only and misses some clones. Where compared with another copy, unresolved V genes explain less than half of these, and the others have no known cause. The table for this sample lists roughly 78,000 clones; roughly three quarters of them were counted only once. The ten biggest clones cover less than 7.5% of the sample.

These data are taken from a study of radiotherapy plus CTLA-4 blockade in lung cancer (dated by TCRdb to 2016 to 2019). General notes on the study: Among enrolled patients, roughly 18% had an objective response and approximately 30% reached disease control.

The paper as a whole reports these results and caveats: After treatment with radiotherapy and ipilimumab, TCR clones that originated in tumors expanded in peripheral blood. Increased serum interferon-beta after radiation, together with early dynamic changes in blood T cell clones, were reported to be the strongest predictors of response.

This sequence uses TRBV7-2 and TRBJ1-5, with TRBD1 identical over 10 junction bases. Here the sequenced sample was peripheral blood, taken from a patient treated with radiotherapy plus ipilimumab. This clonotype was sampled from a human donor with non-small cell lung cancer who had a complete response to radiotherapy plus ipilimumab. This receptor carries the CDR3 CASSSGQGNNQPQHF. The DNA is TGTGCCAGCAGCTCGGGACAGGGGAACAATCAGCCCCAGCATTTT.